This T cell receptor beta chain was retrieved from a study of OX40 agonist ivuxolimab in advanced cancers. The overall study: Ivuxolimab was delivered to patients intravenously every 2 weeks at doses spanning 0.01 to 10 mg/kg. Aged roughly 23 to 85 with a mean of 60 years, they were 75% to 85% male.

Findings and limits, study-wide: Relative to CD4+, CD8+ T cells held more expanded clones on average.

Produced via immunoSEQ multiplex PCR; TCRdb's table is partial and in-frame only. The table lists just over 60,000 clones, around 93% of them singletons. This clone was seen just once. Its antigen is unknown. Germline-derived CDR1 and CDR2 are SEHNR and FQNEAQ (reference sequence). This CDR3 has 18 amino acids. V gave up 3 bases and J gave up 3 bases; unmatched junction bases: 14. This clonotype originated in an adult with an advanced solid tumor such as melanoma, head and neck, liver or kidney cancer. Sequenced material: CD4+ or CD8+ T cells sorted from blood, taken in a trial of the OX40 agonist ivuxolimab. This chain uses TRBV7-9 with TRBJ2-7, with 10 bases identical to TRBD2. In nucleotides, the CDR3 is TGTGCCAGCAGCTTTCCGTTCACTAGCGGGGAGAGTTACTACGAGCAGTACTTC. Residues: CASSFPFTSGESYYEQYF.